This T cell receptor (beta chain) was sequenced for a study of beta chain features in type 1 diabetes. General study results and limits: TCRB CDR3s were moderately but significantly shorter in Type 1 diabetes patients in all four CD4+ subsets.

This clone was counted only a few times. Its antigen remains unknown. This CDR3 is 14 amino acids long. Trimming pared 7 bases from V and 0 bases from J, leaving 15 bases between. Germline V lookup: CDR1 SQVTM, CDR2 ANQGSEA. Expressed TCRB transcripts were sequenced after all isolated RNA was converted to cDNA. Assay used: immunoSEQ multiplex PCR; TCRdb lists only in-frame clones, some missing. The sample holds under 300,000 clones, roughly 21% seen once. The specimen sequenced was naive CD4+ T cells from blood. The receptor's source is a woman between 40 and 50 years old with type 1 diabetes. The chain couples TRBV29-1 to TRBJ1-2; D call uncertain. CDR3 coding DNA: TGCAGCGCCAAACCCCAGTACGCTAACTATGGCTACACCTTC. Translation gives CSAKPQYANYGYTF.